A selection of T cell receptor beta chains follows, all from one sample in a study of T-cell reconstitution after alpha-beta-depleted transplantation in children. TCRdb reprocessed the PCR reads via MiXCR and lists one record per CDR3 protein. The table records about 440,000 distinct CDR3 sequences, roughly 44% of them present only once. The source material was PBMCs, sampled before TCRalphabeta/CD19-depleted stem cell transplant. All receptors come from a girl aged 2 to 9 with aplastic anemia, due to receive a stem cell transplant. Each CDR3 is given with its conserved first and last residue. The D gene is left open where the match is weak. Size tells how often a clone was seen (once, few, many) or the class of an expanded clone, and some rows leave it out.

j_gene	v_gene	len	abundance	d_gene	CDR3nt	CDR3aa
TRBJ2-1	TRBV4-1	16	.	TRBD2	TGCGCCAGCAGCCAAGTTAGCGGGAGGACAGGCAATGAGCAGTTCTTC	CASSQVSGRTGNEQFF
TRBJ2-7	TRBV3-1	13	.	.	TGTGCCAGCAGCCCTGGACGACCCTACGAGCAGTACTTC	CASSPGRPYEQYF
TRBJ2-7	TRBV5-1	13	few	TRBD1	TGCGCCAGCAGCTTGGAGGGGGCAAACGAGCAGTACTTC	CASSLEGANEQYF
TRBJ2-1	TRBV29-1	15	many	.	TGCAGCCTCCGGACGGGGTCAGGGGTCTACAATGAGCAGTTCTTC	CSLRTGSGVYNEQFF
TRBJ2-1	TRBV20-1	15	few	.	TGCAGTGCTAGACCGGTCAGGGGCTCCTACAATGAGCAGTTCTTC	CSARPVRGSYNEQFF
TRBJ1-2	TRBV5-4	16	few	.	TGTGCCAGCACCATAACGGGACATCTTGGGGCCTATGGCTACACCTTC	CASTITGHLGAYGYTF
TRBJ1-2	TRBV7-9	16	few	.	TGTGCCAGCAGCTTAGCGCCCGGTAGACATAACTATGGCTACACCTTC	CASSLAPGRHNYGYTF
TRBJ1-3	TRBV5-1	14	few	.	TGCGCCAGCAGCGTAGGTCTCTCTGGAAACACCATATATTTT	CASSVGLSGNTIYF
TRBJ1-6	TRBV6-1	17	.	TRBD1	TGTGCCAGCAGTGAAGGAGGGGGCATTGTCTATAATTCACCCCTCCACTTT	CASSEGGGIVYNSPLHF
TRBJ2-5	TRBV29-1	15	.	.	TGCAGCACGGACAGTTCCCTCCCCCTTCAAGAGACCCAGTACTTC	CSTDSSLPLQETQYF
TRBJ2-2	TRBV20-1	16	.	TRBD2	TGCAGTGCTAGCGCCATACTGGGGGGGGACACCGGGGAGCTGTTTTTT	CSASAILGGDTGELFF
TRBJ2-3	TRBV4-2	15	many	.	TGTGCCAGCAGCCAAGAGGGGACAAGCACAGATACGCAGTATTTT	CASSQEGTSTDTQYF
TRBJ2-2	TRBV20-1	16	.	TRBD1	TGCAGTGCTCGTGGGGGACAGGGGCTGGACACCGGGGAGCTGTTTTTT	CSARGGQGLDTGELFF
TRBJ2-1	TRBV20-1	16	.	TRBD2	TGCAGTGCTGAGACTAGCGGGAGAGTGCCGGCCAATGAGCAGTTCTTC	CSAETSGRVPANEQFF
TRBJ2-1	TRBV12-3/TRBV12-4	18	many	TRBD2	TGTGCCAGCAGTTTCTCCCCTCTAGCGGGAGGGCCCTACAATGAGCAGTTCTTC	CASSFSPLAGGPYNEQFF
TRBJ2-3	TRBV4-1	15	.	.	TGCGCCAGCAGCCAAGAGTTGAGGGGGGGAGATACGCAGTATTTT	CASSQELRGGDTQYF